Presented here are 26 T cell receptor beta chains from one specimen sequenced in a study of glioma-infiltrating T cells after dendritic cell vaccination. Libraries were prepared by immunoSEQ multiplex PCR; TCRdb keeps only in-frame clonotypes and omits some of them. The sample records under 100,000 clones, 70% to 90% being singletons. The sample in question was blood, obtained before dendritic cell vaccination. The receptors shown here come from a human donor with glioblastoma.

This sequence joins TRBV19 and TRBJ2-2; TRBD2 aligns across 8 bases. The ends lost 6 bases at V and 6 bases at J; junction bases unmatched: 12. There are 16 residues in the CDR3. Germline lookup yields CDR1 LNHDA and CDR2 SQIVND (reference sequence). Here the CDR3 reads CASSGGARVLAGELFF. CDR3 bases: TGTGCCAGTAGCGGGGGGGCTCGGGTTCTTGCCGGGGAGCTGTTTTTT.

The chain employs TRBV27 and TRBJ2-2, with 7 bases fitting TRBD2. V lost 6 bases to trimming and J lost 7 bases; unmatched junction nucleotides: 14. The CDR3 consists of 16 residues. CDR1 is MNHEY and CDR2 is SMNVEV in the germline V gene (reference sequence). The CDR3, as DNA: TGTGCCAGCAGACCTACTAGCGCCTACGCGGACGGGGAGCTGTTTTTT. It translates to CASRPTSAYADGELFF.

The gene calls are TRBV7-6 and TRBJ2-2; 12 positions match TRBD2. Germline values: CDR1 SGHVS, CDR2 FNYEAQ. V lost 2 bases to trimming and J lost 3 bases; unmatched junction nucleotides: 7. The CDR3 runs to 18 residues. CDR3 coding DNA: TGTGCCAGCAGCTTAAAAACTAGCGGGGGGCTGTACACCGGGGAGCTGTTTTTT. Protein sequence: CASSLKTSGGLYTGELFF.

The chain couples TRBV14 to TRBJ1-2; 7 nucleotides match TRBD1. The V and J ends lost 6 bases and 7 bases, in that order; junction bases with no gene match: 5. Germline V gene data show CDR1 as SGHDN and CDR2 as FVKESK. The CDR3 sequence is 12 residues long. CDR3 protein: CASSRQGSGYTF. Written as DNA, the CDR3 is TGTGCCAGCAGTCGACAGGGATCTGGCTACACCTTC. Using reference TRBV14 and TRBJ1-2 for the parts outside the CDR3, the full variable domain is EAGVTQFPSHSVIEKGQTVTLRCDPISGHDNLYWYRRVMGKEIKFLLHFVKESKQDESGMPNNRFLAERTGGTYSTLKVQPAELEDSGVYFCASSRQGSGYTFGSGTRLTVV.

J is TRBJ1-5 and V is TRBV2; 9 nucleotides agree with TRBD1. This CDR3 has 14 amino acids. CDR1 is SNHLY and CDR2 is FYNNEI in the germline V gene. V shed 4 bases and J 3 bases; nucleotides not matched to a gene: 1. This chain's CDR3 is CASSGQGDNQPQHF. CDR3 sequence (DNA): TGTGCCAGCAGTGGACAGGGGGACAATCAGCCCCAGCATTTT. Looking up the rest from reference TRBV2 and TRBJ1-5 gives the full variable domain: EPEVTQTPSHQVTQMGQEVILRCVPISNHLYFYWYRQILGQKVEFLVSFYNNEISEKSEIFDDQFSVERPDGSNFTLKIRSTKLEDSAMYFCASSGQGDNQPQHFGDGTRLSIL.

The gene calls are TRBV11-1 and TRBJ1-1; D unresolved. CDR1 is SGHAT, CDR2 FQDESV, per germline (reference sequence). V lost 4 bases, J lost 6 bases, and 12 bases lay in between. This CDR3 contains 13 residues. CDR3 nucleotides: TGTGCCAGCAGCTCCCGGGTGGATGCTGAAGCTTTCTTT. It is translated as CASSSRVDAEAFF.

This sequence joins TRBV12-5 and TRBJ2-7; tentatively, D is TRBD2 (6 bases). V was trimmed by 6 bases and J by 1 base, leaving 13 bases between them. CDR3 length: 14 residues. Germline-derived CDR1 and CDR2 are LGHNT and FRNRAP. DNA of the CDR3: TGTGCTAGTGGCCCTCCGGGACTTTCCTACGAGCAGTACTTC. Translated, it gives CASGPPGLSYEQYF.

The gene calls are TRBV19 and TRBJ2-7, with TRBD2 matching 9 bases. The CDR3 covers 16 residues. The germline gives CDR1 LNHDA, CDR2 SQIVND (reference sequence). The ends lost 6 bases at V and 4 bases at J; junction bases unmatched: 13. The CDR3: CASSPPGAGGRYEQYF. The DNA for the CDR3 is TGTGCCAGTAGCCCTCCTGGAGCGGGAGGACGGTACGAGCAGTACTTC.

The chain is built from TRBV5-1 and TRBJ2-5; tentatively, D is TRBD2 (6 bases). V lost 0 bases and J lost 2, with 11 bases in between. Per germline, CDR1 SGHRS and CDR2 YFSETQ. This CDR3 comprises 15 residues. The CDR3 coding sequence is TGCGCCAGCAGCTTGGTGTCAGGACTACAAGAGACCCAGTACTTC. Its protein product is CASSLVSGLQETQYF.

The gene calls are TRBV2 and TRBJ2-7; 16 nucleotides match TRBD2. The CDR3 extends over 18 amino acids. Germline V lookup: CDR1 SNHLY, CDR2 FYNNEI. V shed 4 bases, J shed 6 bases, and the junction held 12 bases outside the gene matches. For the CDR3, the DNA is TGTGCCAGCAGTGTCGGGACTAGCGGGAGGGCCTTGGTTAGCGAGCAGTACTTC. Protein sequence: CASSVGTSGRALVSEQYF.

CDR3 nucleotides: TGTGCCAGCAGCTTACGGGGGGTCTCTGGAAACACCATATATTTT. Translated: CASSLRGVSGNTIYF. The chain has TRBV7-2 and TRBJ1-3; a possible D gene is TRBD1 (5 bases). V was trimmed by 2 bases and J by 0 bases, leaving 8 bases between them. Looked up from germline, CDR1 is SGHTA and CDR2 is FQGNSA. The CDR3 extends over 15 amino acids.

The rearrangement links TRBV11-3 to TRBJ2-1; TRBD2 aligns across 14 bases. CDR1 and CDR2 (germline): SGHNT, YENEEA. The CDR3 runs to 16 residues. J lost 7 bases, V lost 4 bases, and 6 bases had no gene match. In DNA form, the CDR3 reads TGTGCCAGCAGCTCAGGGACTAGCGGGAGTGGTAATGAGCAGTTCTTC. This gives the protein CASSSGTSGSGNEQFF.

The V and J genes are TRBV18 and TRBJ1-2; 7 bases map to TRBD1. The germline V gene has CDR1 KGHSH and CDR2 LQKENI. V dropped 2 bases and J dropped 3; count of bases not matched to a gene: 0. This CDR3 contains 13 residues. This CDR3 is CASSPTGDYGYTF. CDR3 DNA sequence: TGTGCCAGCTCACCAACAGGGGACTATGGCTACACCTTC.

This chain connects TRBV2 to TRBJ2-1; D possibly corresponds to TRBD2 (6 bases). The length of the CDR3 is 16 residues. V gave up 3 bases and J gave up 1 base, with 13 bases separating them. Germline V gene data show CDR1 as SNHLY and CDR2 as FYNNEI. The CDR3: CASSEVWGESYNEQFF. The DNA for the CDR3 is TGTGCCAGCAGTGAGGTGTGGGGGGAGTCCTACAATGAGCAGTTCTTC.

The chain uses TRBV30 and TRBJ2-6, with D possibly being TRBD1 (6 bases). Germline CDR1 reads GTSNPN; CDR2 reads SVGIG (reference sequence). Deletions cut 5 bases from V and 4 bases from J, with 12 bases between. The CDR3 is 14 residues long. The CDR3 coding sequence is TGTGCCTGGCAACAGGGTAGCGGGGCCAACGTCCTGACTTTC. Protein product: CAWQQGSGANVLTF.

The chain recombines TRBV6-5 with TRBJ1-4; 11 bases map to TRBD1. The V gene's germline CDR1 is MNHEY and CDR2 SVGAGI. The CDR3 length is 13 residues. After removal of 8 bases from V and 8 bases from J, the junction contained 4 bases not matched to a gene. This CDR3 is CASRTGGGEKLFF. The CDR3 DNA sequence: TGTGCCAGCCGGACAGGGGGCGGAGAAAAACTGTTTTTT.

The chain recombines TRBV19 with TRBJ2-1; TRBD1 matches 10 bases. J gave up 8 bases and V 6 bases, and 4 bases lay outside the gene matches. The germline V gene has CDR1 LNHDA and CDR2 SQIVND (reference sequence). The CDR3 consists of 13 residues. The CDR3 DNA sequence: TGTGCCAGTAGCAGGACAGGGGGGGATGAGCAGTTCTTC. Its translation: CASSRTGGDEQFF.

The genes are TRBV19 and TRBJ2-3, with TRBD1 matching over 7 bases. J was trimmed by 4 bases and V by 4 bases; bases with no gene match: 8. The CDR3 is 15 amino acids. Germline CDR1 is LNHDA and CDR2 is SQIVND (reference sequence). The CDR3 bases are TGTGCCAGTAGTACAGGGGGATCTTGGGCAGATACGCAGTATTTT. Protein product: CASSTGGSWADTQYF.

The chain recombines TRBV9 with TRBJ2-7, with 7 bases aligning to TRBD2. With V trimmed by 0 bases and J by 3 bases, 3 bases remained unmatched. The CDR3 has 14 amino acids. The germline CDR1 and CDR2 sequences are SGDLS and YYNGEE. CDR3 sequence: CASSVGGGIYEQYF. The DNA for the CDR3 is TGTGCCAGCAGCGTAGGCGGGGGAATCTACGAGCAGTACTTC.

The DNA of the CDR3 is TGTGCCAGCAGTTTAACCGACAGGGGCTACGAGCAGTACTTC. It yields the protein CASSLTDRGYEQYF. The rearrangement uses TRBV6-6 and TRBJ2-7; TRBD1 agrees at 8 bases. The length of the CDR3 is 14 residues. The J segment lost 3 bases and the V segment lost 4 bases, leaving 5 bases of the junction unmatched. Germline CDR1 MNHNY, CDR2 SVGAGI (reference sequence).

The chain uses TRBV5-1 and TRBJ1-1, with D hard to call. Germline loops: CDR1 SGHRS, CDR2 YFSETQ. The CDR3 length is 13 residues. V was cut by 3 bases and J by 0 bases, with 6 bases left in between. CDR3 loop: CASSSQMNTEAFF. In DNA, the CDR3 is TGCGCCAGCAGCTCCCAAATGAACACTGAAGCTTTCTTT.

The table lists this clone with a count of one. The chain joins TRBV28 to TRBJ2-6, with TRBD1 as a possible D gene (6 bases). The CDR3 loop spans 16 amino acids. Germline loops: CDR1 MDHEN, CDR2 SYDVKM. V shed 6 bases and J shed 3 bases, with 15 bases lying between them. The CDR3 DNA reads as TGTGCCAGCAGCCCGGTCATAGGGGGTGGGGCCAACGTCCTGACTTTC. Protein: CASSPVIGGGANVLTF. Looking up the rest from reference TRBV28 and TRBJ2-6 gives the full variable domain: DVKVTQSSRYLVKRTGEKVFLECVQDMDHENMFWYRQDPGLGLRLIYFSYDVKMKEKGDIPEGYSVSREKKERFSLILESASTNQTSMYLCASSPVIGGGANVLTFGAGSRLTVL.

This chain links TRBV5-1 with TRBJ2-3; D possibly corresponds to TRBD2 (6 bases). Germline values: CDR1 SGHRS, CDR2 YFSETQ. With 2 bases removed from V and 0 bases from J, the gap between germline ends came to 13 bases. This CDR3 is built from 16 residues. The CDR3 loop reads CASSFSGSGSTDTQYF. CDR3 bases: TGCGCCAGCAGCTTTAGCGGCTCAGGCAGCACAGATACGCAGTATTTT.

The chain combines TRBV7-2 with TRBJ2-1, with 9 bases matching TRBD2. Germline V gives CDR1 SGHTA, CDR2 FQGNSA. CDR3 length: 15 amino acids. Losses at the gene ends were 1 base for V and 10 bases for J; bases not matched to a gene: 8. CDR3 coding DNA: TGTGCCAGCAGCTTAGTCGTTAGCGGGAGAGGAGAGCAGTTCTTC. This gives the protein CASSLVVSGRGEQFF.

V gene TRBV29-1 combines with J gene TRBJ2-7; 9 nucleotides line up with TRBD2. There are 15 residues in the CDR3. The germline gives CDR1 SQVTM, CDR2 ANQGSEA. Trimming at V came to 0 bases and at J to 4 bases, leaving 7 bases not matched to a gene. CDR3 in DNA: TGCAGCGTTGAAGATCCTAGCGGGATAACATACGAGCAGTACTTC. It is translated as CSVEDPSGITYEQYF.

The V and J genes are TRBV14 and TRBJ2-3, with 10 nucleotides matching TRBD1. With 4 bases clipped from V and 4 bases from J, the junction kept 8 bases outside the gene matches. This CDR3 is built from 16 residues. Germline CDR1 reads SGHDN; CDR2 reads FVKESK. In nucleotides, the CDR3 is TGTGCCAGCAGCCCCAACCGCGGACAGGGGGCAGATACGCAGTATTTT. Amino acid sequence: CASSPNRGQGADTQYF.